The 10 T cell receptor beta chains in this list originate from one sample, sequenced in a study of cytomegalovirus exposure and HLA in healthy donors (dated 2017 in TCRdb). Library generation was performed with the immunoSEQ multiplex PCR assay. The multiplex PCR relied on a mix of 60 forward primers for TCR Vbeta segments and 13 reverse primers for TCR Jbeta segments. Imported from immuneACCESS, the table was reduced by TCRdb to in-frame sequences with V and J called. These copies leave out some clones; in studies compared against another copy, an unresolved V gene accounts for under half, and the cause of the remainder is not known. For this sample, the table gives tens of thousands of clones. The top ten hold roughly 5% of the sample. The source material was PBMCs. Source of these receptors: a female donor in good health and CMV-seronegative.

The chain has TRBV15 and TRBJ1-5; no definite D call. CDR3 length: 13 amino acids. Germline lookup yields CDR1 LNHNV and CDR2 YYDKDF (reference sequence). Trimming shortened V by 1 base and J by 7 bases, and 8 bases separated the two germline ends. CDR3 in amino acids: CATSRVAEQPQHF. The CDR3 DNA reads TGTGCCACCAGCAGAGTAGCGGAACAGCCCCAGCATTTT.

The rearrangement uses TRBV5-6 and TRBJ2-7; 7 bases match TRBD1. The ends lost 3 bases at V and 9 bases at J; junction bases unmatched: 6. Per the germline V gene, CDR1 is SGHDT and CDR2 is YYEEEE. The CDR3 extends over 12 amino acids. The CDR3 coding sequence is TGTGCCAGCAGCTCCGGACAGGCGGGGCAGTACTTC. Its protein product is CASSSGQAGQYF. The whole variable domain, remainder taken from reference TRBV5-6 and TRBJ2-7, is DAGVTQSPTHLIKTRGQQVTLRCSPKSGHDTVSWYQQALGQGPQFIFQYYEEEERQRGNFPDRFSGHQFPNYSSELNVNALLLGDSALYLCASSSGQAGQYFGPGTRLTVT.

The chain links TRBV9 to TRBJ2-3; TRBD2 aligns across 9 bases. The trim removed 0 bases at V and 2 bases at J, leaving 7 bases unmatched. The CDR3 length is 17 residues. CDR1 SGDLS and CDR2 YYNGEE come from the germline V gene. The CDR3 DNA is TGTGCCAGCAGCGTAGGGGGTAGCGGGGGCCTCACAGATACGCAGTATTTT. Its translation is CASSVGGSGGLTDTQYF.

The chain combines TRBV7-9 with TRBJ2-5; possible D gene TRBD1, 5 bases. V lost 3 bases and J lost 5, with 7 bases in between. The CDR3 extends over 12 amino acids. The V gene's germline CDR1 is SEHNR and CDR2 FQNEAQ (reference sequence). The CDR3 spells CASSFQGETQYF. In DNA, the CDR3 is TGTGCCAGCAGCTTCCAGGGTGAGACCCAGTACTTC.

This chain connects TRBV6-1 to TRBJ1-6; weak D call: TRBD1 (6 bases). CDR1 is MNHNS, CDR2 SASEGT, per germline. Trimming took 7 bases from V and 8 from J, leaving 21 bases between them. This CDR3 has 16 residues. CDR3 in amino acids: CASTEAGGRGYSPLHF. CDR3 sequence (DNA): TGTGCCAGCACCGAAGCGGGGGGGAGGGGGTATTCACCCCTCCACTTT.

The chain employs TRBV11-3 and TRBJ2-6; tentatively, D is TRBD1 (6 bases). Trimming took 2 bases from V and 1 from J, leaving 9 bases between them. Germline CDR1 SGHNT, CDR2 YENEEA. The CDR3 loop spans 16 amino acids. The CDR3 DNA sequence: TGTGCCAGCAGCTTAAGGGGGATTTCTGGGGCCAACGTCCTGACTTTC. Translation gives CASSLRGISGANVLTF.

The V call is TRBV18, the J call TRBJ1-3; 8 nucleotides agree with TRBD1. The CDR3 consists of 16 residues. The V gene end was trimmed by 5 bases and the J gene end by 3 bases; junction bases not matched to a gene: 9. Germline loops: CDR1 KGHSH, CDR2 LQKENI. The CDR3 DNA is TGTGCCAGCTCAACAGGACAGGGAAGGGGTGGAAACACCATATATTTT. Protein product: CASSTGQGRGGNTIYF. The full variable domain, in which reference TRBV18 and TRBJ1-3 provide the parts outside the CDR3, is NAGVMQNPRHLVRRRGQEARLRCSPMKGHSHVYWYRQLPEEGLKFMVYLQKENIIDESGMPKERFSAEFPKEGPSILRIQQVVRGDSAAYFCASSTGQGRGGNTIYFGEGSWLTVV.

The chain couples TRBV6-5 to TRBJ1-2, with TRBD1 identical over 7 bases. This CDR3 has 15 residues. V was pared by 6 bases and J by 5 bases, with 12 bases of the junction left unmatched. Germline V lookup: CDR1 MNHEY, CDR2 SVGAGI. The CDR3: CASSTPGQLVYGYTF. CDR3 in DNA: TGTGCCAGCAGCACGCCGGGACAGCTAGTTTATGGCTACACCTTC.

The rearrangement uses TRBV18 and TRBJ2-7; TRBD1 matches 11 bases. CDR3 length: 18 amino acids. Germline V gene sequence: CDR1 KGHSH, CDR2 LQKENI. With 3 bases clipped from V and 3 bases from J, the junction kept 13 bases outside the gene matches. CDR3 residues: CASSPQRPGTGGGYEQYF. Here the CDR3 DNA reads TGTGCCAGCTCACCCCAGAGACCCGGGACAGGGGGGGGCTACGAGCAGTACTTC.

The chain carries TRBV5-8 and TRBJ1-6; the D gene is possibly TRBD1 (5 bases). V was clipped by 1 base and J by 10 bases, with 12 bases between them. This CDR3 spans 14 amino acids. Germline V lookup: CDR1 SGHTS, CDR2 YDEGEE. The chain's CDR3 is CASSLSGGRSPLHF. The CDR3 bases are TGTGCCAGCAGCTTGAGCGGGGGACGATCACCCCTCCACTTT.